This TCR beta chain was obtained from a study of blood T cell repertoires in COVID-19. The method was immunoSEQ multiplex PCR; TCRdb's version includes in-frame clones alone and lacks a portion of them. The data hold over 95,000 clones, with around 89% observed a single time. The CDR3 spans 14 residues. V dropped 4 bases and J dropped 7 bases, with 16 bases sitting between them. In germline, CDR1 is MNHEY, CDR2 SMNVEV (reference sequence). The specimen sequenced was peripheral blood. V is TRBV27 and J is TRBJ1-2; D may be TRBD1 (6 bases). The clonotype comes from a human donor with acute or convalescent COVID-19. The donor label of this sample is uncertain. The CDR3 region is CASSSWGGQGGYTF. The CDR3 region has the DNA TGTGCCAGCAGTTCTTGGGGGGGGCAGGGTGGCTACACCTTC.